A single sample gave rise to the 27 T cell receptor beta chains below, sequenced in a study of cytomegalovirus exposure and HLA in healthy donors. 13 Jbeta primers and 60 Vbeta primers were used for the PCR. Profiled with immunoSEQ multiplex PCR; TCRdb holds only in-frame clones, not every one. The sample includes under 150,000 clones, 60% to 85% seen only once; the top ten take around 1.9%. Sequences were obtained from PBMCs. The receptors here all came from a woman in her thirties or forties in good health and CMV-seronegative.

The chain joins TRBV20-1 to TRBJ2-7, with TRBD1 matching over 10 bases. The CDR3 is 11 residues long. Germline CDR1 and CDR2: DFQATT and SNEGSKA (reference sequence). The J segment lost 5 bases and the V segment lost 6 bases, leaving 1 base of the junction unmatched. The chain's CDR3 is CSAGTGDEQYF. CDR3 in DNA: TGCAGTGCGGGGACAGGGGACGAGCAGTACTTC.

The V gene is TRBV29-1, the J gene TRBJ1-4; D might be TRBD1 (5 bases). This CDR3 contains 17 residues. Trimming shortened V by 3 bases and J by 4 bases, and 21 bases separated the two germline ends. Germline CDR1 SQVTM, CDR2 ANQGSEA. The CDR3 coding sequence is TGCAGCGTTGATGCGGGGGAAACCCCTCGGGGTAATGAAAAACTGTTTTTT. Translated: CSVDAGETPRGNEKLFF.

The sample holds one count of this clone. The rearrangement links TRBV30 to TRBJ2-7; 13 nucleotides agree with TRBD2. Judging by the DNA end, TRBJ2-5 fits better; the J call may be wrong. Germline CDR1 reads GTSNPN; CDR2 reads SVGIG (reference sequence). The CDR3 extends over 17 amino acids. The CDR3: CAWSVGGLAGPQETQYF. The CDR3 DNA reads TGTGCCTGGAGTGTGGGGGGACTAGCGGGGCCACAAGAGACCCAGTACTTC.

V and J are TRBV2 and TRBJ2-1; TRBD2 matches at 12 bases. The CDR3 covers 13 residues. Per the germline V gene, CDR1 is SNHLY and CDR2 is FYNNEI. Losses at the gene ends were 6 bases for V and 6 bases for J; bases not matched to a gene: 0. The CDR3 spells CASRTSGSNEQFF. In DNA, the CDR3 is TGTGCCAGCAGGACTAGCGGGAGCAATGAGCAGTTCTTC.

This clone came up a few times. This chain connects TRBV15 to TRBJ1-4; 8 nucleotides align to TRBD1. V shed 3 bases, J shed 12 bases, and the junction held 9 bases outside the gene matches. Germline CDR1 is LNHNV and CDR2 is YYDKDF (reference sequence). The CDR3 is 14 amino acids. The CDR3 spells CATSRGQGAAELFF. For the CDR3, the DNA is TGTGCCACCAGCAGGGGGCAGGGGGCCGCGGAACTGTTTTTT.

The chain combines TRBV28 with TRBJ2-1; D call uncertain. The V and J ends lost 2 bases and 7 bases respectively, with 9 bases between them. Germline V CDR1 and CDR2: MDHEN, SYDVKM. The CDR3 covers 13 residues. The CDR3 reads CASSLEHLNEQFF. The CDR3 region has the DNA TGTGCCAGCAGTTTAGAACATCTTAATGAGCAGTTCTTC.

This clone was detected a few times. The CDR3 sequence: CASSRDRIKSRFF. The DNA for the CDR3 is TGTGCCAGCAGCCGCGACAGAATAAAGTCGCGGTTCTTC. The chain recombines TRBV5-8 with TRBJ2-1, with TRBD1 as a possible D gene (5 bases). The length of the CDR3 is 13 residues. Trimming took off 4 bases at V and 15 bases at J, with 20 bases between the two ends. Germline values: CDR1 SGHTS, CDR2 YDEGEE.

The chain links TRBV9 to TRBJ1-2; 9 nucleotides agree with TRBD1. The V gene end was trimmed by 4 bases and the J gene end by 7 bases; junction bases not matched to a gene: 14. CDR3 length: 16 residues. Germline values: CDR1 SGDLS, CDR2 YYNGEE. In nucleotides, the CDR3 is TGTGCCAGCAGCCCCCCGAGGTTACAGGGGGCGAGTGGCTACACCTTC. Its translation is CASSPPRLQGASGYTF.

V and J are TRBV5-1 and TRBJ2-3; the match to TRBD2 covers 8 bases. V lost 4 bases to trimming and J lost 6 bases; unmatched junction nucleotides: 16. CDR3 length equals 17 residues. Per the germline V gene, CDR1 is SGHRS and CDR2 is YFSETQ. The CDR3 reads CASSPPGVAGTGDTQYF. The CDR3 bases are TGCGCCAGCAGCCCCCCCGGGGTAGCGGGGACCGGTGATACGCAGTATTTT.

This CDR3 is CASSPQQGSSGYTF. The CDR3, as DNA: TGTGCCAGCAGCCCGCAACAGGGGTCCAGCGGCTACACCTTC. This sequence joins TRBV7-9 and TRBJ1-2; 7 bases match TRBD1. This CDR3 is 14 amino acids long. Per germline, CDR1 SEHNR and CDR2 FQNEAQ (reference sequence). The J segment lost 8 bases and the V segment lost 5 bases, leaving 11 bases of the junction unmatched.

This clone was detected only a few times. The V and J genes are TRBV6-1 and TRBJ2-5; 12 positions agree with TRBD2. The CDR3 has 15 residues. Germline trimming cut 3 bases from V and 3 bases from J; bases unmatched to any gene: 2. Per germline, CDR1 MNHNS and CDR2 SASEGT. The CDR3: CASSDRLAGEETQYF. CDR3 bases: TGTGCCAGCAGTGATCGACTAGCGGGAGAAGAGACCCAGTACTTC.

The chain couples TRBV28 to TRBJ2-5; the match to TRBD2 covers 11 bases. The end of the DNA aligns better with TRBJ2-7, so the J call may be wrong. Germline V gene sequence: CDR1 MDHEN, CDR2 SYDVKM. The CDR3 spans 15 residues. CDR3 sequence (DNA): TGTGCCAGCAGTTCGCGGACTAGCGGGTGGTACGAGCAGTACTTC. This sequence encodes CASSSRTSGWYEQYF.

This chain connects TRBV6-4 to TRBJ2-2, with TRBD2 matching over 7 bases. V lost 5 bases, J lost 0 bases, and 3 bases stayed unmatched. The CDR3 runs to 15 residues. Germline-derived CDR1 and CDR2 are MRHNA and SNTAGT. The CDR3 sequence is CASSPSGANTGELFF. The DNA of the CDR3 is TGTGCCAGCAGTCCTAGCGGAGCGAACACCGGGGAGCTGTTTTTT.

This chain uses TRBV4-2 with TRBJ2-2, with 8 bases matching TRBD1. Trimming removed 0 bases from V and 4 bases from J; junction bases left unmatched: 7. CDR1 is LGHNA and CDR2 is YNFKEQ in the germline V gene. The CDR3 covers 17 residues. CDR3 loop: CASSQEDRAAFTGELFF. CDR3 nucleotide sequence: TGTGCCAGCAGCCAAGAGGACAGGGCCGCCTTCACCGGGGAGCTGTTTTTT.

The rearrangement joins TRBV16 to TRBJ1-3, with D unclear. Trimming shortened V by 0 bases and J by 2 bases, and 8 bases separated the two germline ends. This CDR3 has 15 amino acids. CDR1 is KGHSY and CDR2 is FQNENV in the germline V gene. The CDR3 DNA follows: TGTGCCAGCAGCCAATCGTTCAGTACTGGAAACACCATATATTTT. Amino acid sequence: CASSQSFSTGNTIYF. Combining the CDR3 with reference TRBV16 and TRBJ1-3 gives the whole variable domain GEEVAQTPKHLVRGEGQKAKLYCAPIKGHSYVFWYQQVLKNEFKFLISFQNENVFDETGMPKERFSAKCLPNSPCSLEIQATKLEDSAVYFCASSQSFSTGNTIYFGEGSWLTVV.

The chain links TRBV9 to TRBJ2-2; D is unclear. This CDR3 is built from 12 residues. V was cut by 3 bases and J by 5 bases, with 5 bases left in between. Germline CDR1 is SGDLS and CDR2 is YYNGEE. CDR3 protein: CASSALTGELFF. The CDR3 nucleotides are TGTGCCAGCAGCGCTTTAACCGGGGAGCTGTTTTTT.

The chain has TRBV15 and TRBJ2-1, with 7 bases lining up with TRBD1. Looked up from germline, CDR1 is LNHNV and CDR2 is YYDKDF (reference sequence). V lost 0 bases to trimming and J lost 2 bases; unmatched junction nucleotides: 7. CDR3 length: 17 amino acids. In DNA, the CDR3 is TGTGCCACCAGCAGAGATGGGGACAGTTCCGCCTACAATGAGCAGTTCTTC. Protein: CATSRDGDSSAYNEQFF.

For the CDR3, the DNA is TGTGCCAGCAGTGCCCCGGGACTAGCGGGAGGTCGAGAGACCCAGTACTTC. It yields the protein CASSAPGLAGGRETQYF. The rearrangement uses TRBV6-1 and TRBJ2-5; 15 bases fit TRBD2. The CDR3 is made up of 17 amino acids. Germline V gene lookup returns CDR1 MNHNS and CDR2 SASEGT. J lost 4 bases, V lost 4 bases, and 7 bases had no gene match.

This clone is a singleton in its sample. This chain connects TRBV7-8 to TRBJ1-5, with a tentative D call TRBD1 (6 bases). Germline lookup yields CDR1 SGHVS and CDR2 FQNEAQ. The CDR3 runs 14 residues. Trimming stripped 5 bases from V and 7 bases from J, with 15 bases between. The CDR3 loop reads CASSEGGVGQPQHF. DNA of the CDR3: TGTGCCAGCAGCGAAGGGGGAGTCGGCCAGCCCCAGCATTTT.

The chain couples TRBV27 to TRBJ2-5; 8 bases match TRBD1. Germline loops: CDR1 MNHEY, CDR2 SMNVEV (reference sequence). CDR3 length: 15 amino acids. Trimming cost V 6 bases and J 4 bases; bases outside gene matches: 10. The CDR3 protein is CASRFGQGPGETQYF. The CDR3 coding sequence is TGTGCCAGCAGGTTCGGACAGGGTCCGGGAGAGACCCAGTACTTC.

The J gene is TRBJ2-5, the V gene TRBV5-4, with D maybe TRBD2 (6 bases). Germline V gives CDR1 SGHNT, CDR2 YYREEE (reference sequence). CDR3 size: 11 residues. The V end was cut by 10 bases, the J end by 5 bases, with 12 bases between. The chain's CDR3 is CAPGVGETQYF. The CDR3 nucleotides read TGTGCCCCGGGAGTCGGGGAGACCCAGTACTTC.

The chain is built from TRBV27 and TRBJ1-1; D unclear. The CDR3 consists of 15 residues. Germline lookup yields CDR1 MNHEY and CDR2 SMNVEV (reference sequence). The germline V and J ends were trimmed by 1 base and 3 bases, with 12 bases remaining between them. CDR3: CASSLLGGLYTEAFF. The CDR3 DNA follows: TGTGCCAGCAGTTTATTGGGCGGGCTCTACACTGAAGCTTTCTTT.

The chain links TRBV28 to TRBJ1-5; tentative D call: TRBD1 (5 bases). CDR1 and CDR2 (germline): MDHEN, SYDVKM. This CDR3 is built from 14 residues. The V and J ends lost 3 bases and 4 bases respectively, with 10 bases between them. CDR3 loop: CASSLSGENQPQHF. CDR3 coding DNA: TGTGCCAGCAGTTTGTCGGGGGAAAATCAGCCCCAGCATTTT.

This chain connects TRBV7-3 to TRBJ2-1, with D possibly being TRBD2 (7 bases). Trimming took 0 bases from V and 6 from J, leaving 21 bases between them. CDR3 length: 18 residues. Germline CDR1 is SGHTA and CDR2 is FQGTGA. The CDR3 here is CASSLTGPAGAPTNEQFF. The DNA for the CDR3 is TGTGCCAGCAGCTTAACAGGCCCGGCGGGGGCACCGACCAATGAGCAGTTCTTC.

The rearrangement joins TRBV23-1 to TRBJ1-5; D possibly corresponds to TRBD1 (5 bases). TRBV23-1 is an open reading frame whose function is uncertain. This CDR3 has 15 residues. V dropped 0 bases and J dropped 3 bases, with 9 bases sitting between them. CDR3 region: CASSQSGRVNQPQHF. CDR3 in DNA: TGCGCCAGCAGTCAATCAGGCAGGGTCAATCAGCCCCAGCATTTT.

V is TRBV25-1 and J is TRBJ2-1, with a weak D call TRBD2 (5 bases). Between the trimmed V and J ends, which lost 7 bases and 7 bases, there was a span of 17 bases. The CDR3 length is 14 residues. Germline CDR1 MGHDK, CDR2 SYGVNS. The CDR3 DNA reads as TGTGCCAGCACGGGCCTAGCCTTGGGAAATGAGCAGTTCTTC. It yields the protein CASTGLALGNEQFF.

This clone was picked up a small number of times. The J gene is TRBJ2-7, the V gene TRBV4-3; 8 positions match TRBD2. Germline V CDR1 and CDR2: LGHNA, YSLEER. The CDR3 length is 15 residues. Trimming cost V 4 bases and J 4 bases; bases outside gene matches: 9. This CDR3 is CASSRNSGTLYEQYF. The CDR3 nucleotides read TGCGCCAGCAGCCGAAATAGCGGGACCCTTTACGAGCAGTACTTC.